This record covers a single T cell receptor (beta chain). The antigen this receptor binds is unknown. The junction shows a germline mismatch at one end, possibly a read error. The sample originates from a study of blood T cell repertoires in COVID-19 (TCRdb year 2020). At the level of the whole study: The collaborator samples originated in the United States, Italy and Spain and spanned the acute and convalescent phases of COVID-19. The samples were drawn from the first 160 participants of the ongoing ImmuneRACE study and from 950 to 1,500 subjects provided by 6 global collaborators. Nearly every sample came with metadata listing a de-identified subject ID, COVID-19 status, age in years and sex. The repertoires were released in a freely available public database meant as a resource for research on the immune response to SARS-CoV-2. The dataset comprised deeply sampled blood TCRbeta repertoires from subjects exposed to, actively infected with, or recovered from COVID-19. The prospective study material was composed of cDNA or gDNA derived from T cells, B-cell-depleted T cells, or PBMCs. Where available, HLA class I and class II types were taken from metadata supplied by the sample provider and were not determined by assay-based typing. Here is what the overall study found, with its caveats: The quantity of clinical and demographic metadata differed by source and by participant and was supplied without curation.

The germline V gene sets CDR1 to MGHRA and CDR2 to YSYEKL. The CDR3 has 15 amino acids, counting the end cysteine and phenylalanine. Only the CDR3 part of the read is kept: 45 bases, read in frame from the first base. TCRbeta CDR3 regions were amplified from genomic DNA using the immunoSEQ Assay, a bias-controlled multiplex PCR. Per the authors' processing: The number of nucleated cells in each sample was estimated by amplification of reference gene primers within the assay. To quantify the absolute abundance of each unique TCRbeta CDR3 rearrangement, sequence reads were collapsed and filtered. Productive Simpson clonality was computed per sample as the square root of Simpson's diversity index over productive rearrangements. Imported from immuneACCESS, the table was reduced by TCRdb to in-frame sequences with V and J called. These copies leave out some clones; in studies compared against another copy, an unresolved V gene accounts for under half, and the cause of the remainder is not known. V and J calls and clone size are as listed in that table; D and trimming were resolved from the DNA. Counted in this sample were tens of thousands of clones; 86% of them appeared once. Of the sample, roughly 8.7% is held by the ten largest clones.

Whole blood was collected in K2EDTA tubes by collaborating institutions according to the institutions' own protocols. For TCRbeta analysis, collaborator samples were shipped as frozen whole blood, as isolated PBMCs, or as DNA extracted from either sample type. The clonotype comes from a man aged 25 to 40 with acute or convalescent COVID-19. Recombination joined TRBV4-1 with TRBJ2-3, with 7 bases matching TRBD1. The sample consisted of peripheral blood. The CDR3 reads CASSYDRGGTDTQYF. The DNA is TGCGCCAGCAGCTATGACAGAGGGGGCACGGATACGCAGTATTTT.